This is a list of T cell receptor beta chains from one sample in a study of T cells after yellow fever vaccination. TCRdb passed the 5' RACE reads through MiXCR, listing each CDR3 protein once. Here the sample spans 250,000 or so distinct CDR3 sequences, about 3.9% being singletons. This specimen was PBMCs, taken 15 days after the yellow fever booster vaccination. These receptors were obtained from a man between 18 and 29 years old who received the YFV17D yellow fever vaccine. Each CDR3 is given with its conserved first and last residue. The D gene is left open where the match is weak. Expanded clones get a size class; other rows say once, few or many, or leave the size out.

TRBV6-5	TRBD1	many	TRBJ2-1	CASSYSTGGWEQFF	TGTGCCAGCAGTTACTCTACAGGGGGCTGGGAGCAGTTCTTC
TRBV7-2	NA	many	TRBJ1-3	CASSAGTLGNTIYF	TGTGCCAGCAGCGCTGGGACACTTGGAAACACCATATATTTT
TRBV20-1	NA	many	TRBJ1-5	CSARDRVKGSNQPQHF	TGCAGTGCTAGAGACAGGGTAAAGGGGAGCAATCAGCCCCAGCATTTT
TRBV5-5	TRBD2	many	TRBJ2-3	CASNAGSGGGWGSTDTQYF	TGTGCCAGCAACGCGGGCTCCGGGGGAGGGTGGGGGAGCACAGATACGCAGTATTTT
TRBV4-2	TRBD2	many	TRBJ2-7	CASSQEGIAGVDEQYF	TGTGCCAGCAGCCAAGAAGGGATAGCGGGGGTAGACGAGCAGTACTTC
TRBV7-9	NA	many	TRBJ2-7	CASSPSPGKNSYEQYF	TGTGCCAGCAGCCCCAGTCCCGGGAAAAATTCCTACGAGCAGTACTTC
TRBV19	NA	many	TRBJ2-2	CASSIVVANTGELFF	TGTGCCAGTAGTATCGTGGTCGCGAACACCGGGGAGCTGTTTTTT
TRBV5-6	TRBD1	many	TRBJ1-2	CASSLKTGQTYRYGYTF	TGTGCCAGCAGCTTGAAGACAGGGCAGACATACCGCTATGGCTACACCTTC
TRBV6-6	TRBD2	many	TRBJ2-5	CASSFPRGSLAGAETQYF	TGTGCCAGCAGTTTTCCCAGGGGTTCCCTAGCGGGGGCGGAGACCCAGTACTTC
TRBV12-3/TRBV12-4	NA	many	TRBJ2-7	CASSRDLRGSYEQYF	TGTGCCAGCAGCCGGGACCTCAGGGGATCCTACGAGCAGTACTTC
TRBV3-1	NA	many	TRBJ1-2	CASSQSPGPLYGYTF	TGTGCCAGCAGCCAGTCACCGGGACCGCTCTATGGCTACACCTTC
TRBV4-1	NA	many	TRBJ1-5	CASSQDFGRFGNQPQHF	TGCGCCAGCAGCCAAGATTTTGGCCGTTTTGGCAATCAGCCCCAGCATTTT
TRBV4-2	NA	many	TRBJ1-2	CASSQDLGRGYGYTF	TGTGCCAGCAGCCAAGATCTCGGCAGGGGCTATGGCTACACCTTC
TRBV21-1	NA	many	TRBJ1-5	CASSTGGARCSQPQHF	TGTGCCAGCAGCACCGGGGGCGCGAGGTGTAGTCAGCCCCAGCATTTT
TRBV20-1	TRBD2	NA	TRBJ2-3	CSAPDAGGGDTQYF	TGCAGTGCCCCGGACGCGGGGGGGGGGGATACGCAGTATTTT
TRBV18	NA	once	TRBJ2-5	CASSPVGTQYF	TGTGCCAGCTCACCCGTAGGGACCCAGTACTTC
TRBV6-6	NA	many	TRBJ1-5	CASSYFATPESNQPQHF	TGTGCCAGCAGTTACTTCGCGACCCCAGAGAGCAATCAGCCCCAGCATTTT
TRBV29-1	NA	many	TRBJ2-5	CSGHTGGETQYF	TGCAGCGGTCATACGGGCGGAGAGACCCAGTACTTC
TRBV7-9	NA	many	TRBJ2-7	CASSQGGSGEQYF	TGTGCCAGCAGCCAGGGGGGATCGGGGGAGCAGTACTTC
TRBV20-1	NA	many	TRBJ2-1	CSAREATQGIYNEQFF	TGCAGTGCTAGAGAGGCCACGCAGGGGATCTACAATGAGCAGTTCTTC
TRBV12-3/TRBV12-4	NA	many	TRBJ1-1	CASSFGREATFF	TGTGCCAGCAGTTTTGGCAGGGAAGCAACTTTCTTT
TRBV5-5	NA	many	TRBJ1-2	CASSLGPGSFNYGYTF	TGTGCCAGCAGCTTGGGTCCGGGATCATTCAACTATGGCTACACCTTC
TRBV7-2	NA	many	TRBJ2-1	CASSPASASSYNEQFF	TGTGCCAGCAGCCCGGCTAGCGCGAGCTCCTACAATGAGCAGTTCTTC
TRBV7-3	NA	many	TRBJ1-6	CASSFKSDSPLHF	TGTGCCAGCAGCTTTAAAAGTGATTCACCCCTCCACTTT
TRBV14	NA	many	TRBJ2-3	CASSQDALVADTQYF	TGTGCCAGCAGCCAAGATGCCCTCGTCGCAGATACGCAGTATTTT
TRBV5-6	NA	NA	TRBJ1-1	CASRRGAGVLNTEAFF	TGTGCCAGCAGACGGGGAGCAGGGGTCCTGAACACTGAAGCTTTCTTT
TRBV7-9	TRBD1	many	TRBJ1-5	CASSLVGQGSDNQPQHF	TGTGCCAGCAGCTTAGTTGGACAGGGGTCGGACAATCAGCCCCAGCATTTT
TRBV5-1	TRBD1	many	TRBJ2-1	CASSSGFRTGGRDEQFF	TGCGCCAGCAGCTCCGGATTCAGGACAGGGGGAAGGGACGAGCAGTTCTTC
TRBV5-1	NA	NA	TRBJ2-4	CASSPIRSFKNIQYF	TGCGCCAGCAGCCCCATTAGGTCGTTTAAAAACATTCAGTACTTC
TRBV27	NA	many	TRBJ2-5	CASSLSSFQTQYF	TGTGCCAGCAGTTTATCGAGTTTTCAGACCCAGTACTTC
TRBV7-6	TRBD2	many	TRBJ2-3	CASSLSILAGDTQYF	TGTGCCAGCAGCTTATCAATACTAGCGGGAGATACGCAGTATTTT
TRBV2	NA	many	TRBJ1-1	CASQENSMNTEAFF	TGTGCCAGCCAAGAGAACTCGATGAACACTGAAGCTTTCTTT
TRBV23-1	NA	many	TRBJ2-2	CASSLSFPGDPGELFF	TGCGCCAGCAGTCTCTCGTTTCCGGGGGACCCCGGGGAGCTGTTTTTT
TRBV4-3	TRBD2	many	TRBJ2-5	CASSPGGGTLETQYF	TGCGCCAGCAGCCCCGGGGGGGGAACACTTGAGACCCAGTACTTC
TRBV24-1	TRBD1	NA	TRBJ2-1	CATSDARTGYNEQFF	TGTGCCACCAGTGATGCTAGGACAGGGTACAATGAGCAGTTCTTC
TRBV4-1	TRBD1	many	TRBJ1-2	CASSQAGTASRLTF	TGCGCCAGCAGCCAAGCCGGGACAGCCTCCCGTTTGACCTTC
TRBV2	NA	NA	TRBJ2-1	CASSEVGNEQFF	TGTGCCAGCAGTGAGGTCGGCAATGAGCAGTTCTTC
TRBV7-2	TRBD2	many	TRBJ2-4	CASSLVAGAGDIQYF	TGTGCCAGCAGCTTAGTAGCGGGGGCTGGAGACATTCAGTACTTC
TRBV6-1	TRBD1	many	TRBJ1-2	CAIGTGRTYGYTF	TGTGCCATCGGGACAGGGAGAACCTATGGCTACACCTTC
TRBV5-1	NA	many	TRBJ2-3	CASSLGPGRTDTQYF	TGCGCCAGCAGCTTAGGTCCAGGACGCACAGATACGCAGTATTTT
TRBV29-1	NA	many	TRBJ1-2	CSPYRDVYGYTF	TGCAGCCCTTACCGGGATGTCTATGGCTACACCTTC
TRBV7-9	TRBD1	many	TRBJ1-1	CASSLLDREAFF	TGTGCCAGCAGCTTATTGGACAGGGAAGCTTTCTTT
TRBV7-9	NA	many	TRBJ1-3	CASSLSGTVSGNTIYF	TGTGCCAGCAGCTTATCAGGAACTGTCTCTGGAAACACCATATATTTT
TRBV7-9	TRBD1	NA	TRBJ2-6	CASSLSGTGSGANVLTF	TGTGCCAGCAGCTTATCCGGGACAGGTTCTGGGGCCAACGTCCTGACTTTC
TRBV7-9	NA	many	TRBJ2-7	CASSLAQGSIYEQYF	TGTGCCAGCAGCTTAGCGCAGGGTTCGATCTACGAGCAGTACTTC
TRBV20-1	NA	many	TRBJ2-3	CSQGGVGTDTQYF	TGCAGTCAGGGCGGTGTAGGCACAGATACGCAGTATTTT
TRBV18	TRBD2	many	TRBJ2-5	CASSPRLAGQETQYF	TGTGCCAGCTCACCCAGACTAGCGGGGCAAGAGACCCAGTACTTC
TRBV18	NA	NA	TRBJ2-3	CASSPQGVADTQYF	TGTGCCAGCTCACCTCAAGGGGTCGCAGATACGCAGTATTTT
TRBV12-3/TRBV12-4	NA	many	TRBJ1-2	CASSLSVGGISGYTF	TGTGCCAGCAGTCTTTCTGTAGGGGGGATTTCTGGCTACACCTTC
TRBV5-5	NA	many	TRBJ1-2	CASSPGETVYRYTF	TGTGCCAGCAGCCCTGGGGAGACAGTCTATCGCTACACCTTC
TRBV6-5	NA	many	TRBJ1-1	CASSSRTHRNTEAFF	TGTGCCAGCAGTTCTCGGACACATAGGAACACTGAAGCTTTCTTT